There are a few counts of the clone carrying this T cell receptor (beta chain). Its antigen is unidentified. The source of the sample is a study of PD-L1 blockade in urothelial cancer. At the level of the study: Analysis of blood occurred 3 weeks (second dose) and 6 weeks after treatment start. A median around 140,000 T cells were found in blood samples. The study, taken as a whole, reports: Larger 3-week expansion of tumor-associated blood clones was seen in durable-benefit patients.

Urothelial carcinoma, locally advanced or metastatic, affected the patients. Method: immunoSEQ multiplex PCR; TCRdb's copy keeps in-frame clones and lacks some. The sample consists of about 84,000 clones, over 90% of them appearing once. The CDR3 is 13 residues long. With 7 bases removed from V and 4 bases from J, the gap between germline ends came to 12 bases. The germline V gene has CDR1 SEHNR and CDR2 FQNEAQ (reference sequence). This chain joins TRBV7-9 and TRBJ2-3, with D perhaps matching TRBD2 (7 bases). The receptor was isolated from a man aged 55 to 70 with urothelial cancer. This sample comprised PBMCs, obtained around atezolizumab (anti-PD-L1) treatment. The CDR3 region has the DNA TGTGCCAGCATGGGGGGGCGGGCAGATACGCAGTATTTT. Protein sequence: CASMGGRADTQYF.